This is a list of T cell receptor beta chains from one sample in a study of Graves' ophthalmopathy and Graves' hyperthyroidism. Each CDR3 protein is one row after TCRdb ran MiXCR on the multiplex PCR reads. The table records just over 400,000 distinct CDR3 sequences, approximately 21% of them present only once. The sample comprised peripheral blood. The receptors were gathered from a woman younger than 30 with stable Graves' hyperthyroidism. Both conserved end residues are part of each CDR3. Fields, in order: clone size, D gene, V gene, J gene, CDR3 DNA, CDR3 protein. The D gene is left open where the match is weak. Part of the rows lack a size; the others show once, few, many or a class for expanded clones.

>NA|TRBD1|TRBV13|TRBJ1-1
TGTGCCAGCAGGCCGAGGGGGGACAGGAGGAACACTGAAGCTTTCTTT
CASRPRGDRRNTEAFF
>many|NA|TRBV6-1|TRBJ2-5
TGTGCCAGCAGTGATCAGGCGGGGTTACAAGAGACCCAGTACTTC
CASSDQAGLQETQYF
>NA|NA|TRBV20-1|TRBJ1-6
TGCAGTGCTAGAAATCCGAGCTCCTATAATTCACCCCTCCACTTT
CSARNPSSYNSPLHF
>many|NA|TRBV10-3|TRBJ2-3
TGTGCCATCAGTGGCGCGGCAGATACGCAGTATTTT
CAISGAADTQYF
>NA|NA|TRBV6-1|TRBJ2-5
TGCGCCAGCAGCTTCGGGGCAGGGCGAGAGACCCAGTACTTC
CASSFGAGRETQYF
>many|NA|TRBV2|TRBJ1-3
TGTGCCAGCAGAGGACTCGACAGTTATCGCTCTGGAAACACCATATATTTT
CASRGLDSYRSGNTIYF
>NA|NA|TRBV7-2|TRBJ1-3
TGTGCCAGCAGCTTAGCTCCGGGATTCTCTGGAAACACCATATATTTT
CASSLAPGFSGNTIYF
>many|TRBD2|TRBV20-1|TRBJ2-5
TGCAGTGGAGCGGGAGGGCAAGAGACCCAGTACTTC
CSGAGGQETQYF
>many|NA|TRBV6-1|TRBJ1-6
TGTGCCAGTACGCCAAGACGAATTTCACCCCTCCACTTT
CASTPRRISPLHF
>NA|TRBD1|TRBV7-9|TRBJ1-2
TGTGCCAGCAGGTTGACTGACAGGGAAGATGGCTACACCTTC
CASRLTDREDGYTF
>NA|TRBD1|TRBV5-4|TRBJ2-5
TGTGCCAGCAGCTTGGCCAGGGGGCTCCAAGAGACCCAGTACTTC
CASSLARGLQETQYF
>many|TRBD2|TRBV6-2/TRBV6-3|TRBJ2-2
TGTGCCAGCAGACGAACTAGCGGGAGGGCCTGGGGGGAGCTGTTTTTT
CASRRTSGRAWGELFF
>few|TRBD2|TRBV20-1|TRBJ2-5
TGCAGTGCTAGATTAGCGGGGGGGAAAGAGACCCAGTACTTC
CSARLAGGKETQYF
>many|TRBD2|TRBV4-3|TRBJ2-7
TGCGCCAGCAGCCAAGAGCCAGCGGGAGTGAGCAGCTACGAGCAGTACTTC
CASSQEPAGVSSYEQYF
>many|NA|TRBV19|TRBJ2-7
TGTGCCAGTAGTCACCTAGCGAGCTCCTACGAGCAGTACTTC
CASSHLASSYEQYF
>many|TRBD1|TRBV30|TRBJ2-7
TGTGCCTTCGGGACAGGAGCCTACGAGCAGTACTTC
CAFGTGAYEQYF
>many|NA|TRBV12-3/TRBV12-4|TRBJ2-2
TGTGCCAGCAGTTTATCCGGGGACACCGGGGAGCTGTTTTTT
CASSLSGDTGELFF
>many|TRBD1|TRBV18|TRBJ1-5
TGTGCCAGCTCGCTGGGACAGGGGGGCGGTCAGCCCCAGCATTTT
CASSLGQGGGQPQHF
>many|NA|TRBV5-1|TRBJ2-7
TGCGCCAGCAGCTTGGGTATGAGGGACGAGCAGTACTTC
CASSLGMRDEQYF
>many|NA|TRBV6-5|TRBJ1-1
TGTGCCAGCACTTATGCCCGAAGGAACACTGAAGCTTTCTTT
CASTYARRNTEAFF
>many|NA|TRBV5-1|TRBJ1-5
TGCGCCAGCAGCTTACGTTCTGTTAGGGGACGGTACAGCAATCAGCCCCAGCATTTT
CASSLRSVRGRYSNQPQHF
>many|TRBD2|TRBV2|TRBJ2-5
TGTGCCAGCCTCCTTGGGGGTCGGAGCGGGAGGGCCGTAGAGACCCAGTACTTC
CASLLGGRSGRAVETQYF
>many|NA|TRBV12-3/TRBV12-4|TRBJ2-7
TGTGCCAGCAGTCCGGGCCTCCGGGAGCAGTACTTC
CASSPGLREQYF
>NA|NA|TRBV6-2/TRBV6-3|TRBJ1-5
TGTGCCAGCAGCTCCCGGGCGGGAAATCAGCCCCAGCATTTT
CASSSRAGNQPQHF
>many|TRBD1|TRBV5-1|TRBJ1-2
TGCGCCAGCAGCTCGGACAGGGAGCAATATGGCTACACCTTC
CASSSDREQYGYTF
>many|NA|TRBV6-1|TRBJ1-1
TGTGCCAGCCACCCTCGACGGGACACTGAAGCTTTCTTT
CASHPRRDTEAFF
>many|NA|TRBV7-9|TRBJ2-7
TGTGCCAGCAGCTCCGCGGACACACCTTCTGAGCAGTACTTC
CASSSADTPSEQYF
>many|NA|TRBV2|TRBJ2-7
TGTGCCAGCAGCGCTCCCATTTCCTACGAGCAGTACTTC
CASSAPISYEQYF
>many|NA|TRBV7-2|TRBJ2-7
TGTGCCAGCAGCCCGTACAGTTTCTACGAGCAGTACTTC
CASSPYSFYEQYF
>many|NA|TRBV7-2|TRBJ1-1
TGTGCCAGCAGCTACGGACGCTACACTGAAGCTTTCTTT
CASSYGRYTEAFF
>many|TRBD1|TRBV5-1|TRBJ1-2
TGCGCCAGCACCTCGAGACAGGGGACGGACTATGGCTACACCTTC
CASTSRQGTDYGYTF